These T cell receptor beta chains were read from a single sample in a study of cytomegalovirus exposure and HLA in healthy donors. Produced via immunoSEQ multiplex PCR; TCRdb's table is partial and in-frame only. This table has some 150,000 clones, about three quarters appearing once. The sequenced sample consisted of PBMCs. The receptor set was obtained from a male donor in good health and CMV-seronegative. The conserved cysteine and the conserved F or W are not part of the CDR3 here. Each record gives: V gene, J gene, CDR3 protein.

V: TRBV27
J: TRBJ1-6
CDR3: ASGYRAVGSPLH

V: TRBV29-1
J: TRBJ2-7
CDR3: SVGVRGYEQY

V: TRBV10-2
J: TRBJ2-7
CDR3: ASSESMSSYEQY

V: TRBV6-1
J: TRBJ2-7
CDR3: ASSPNPGQGYEQY

V: TRBV7-3
J: TRBJ1-2
CDR3: ASSKDKGAYGYT

V: TRBV6-1
J: TRBJ2-1
CDR3: ASSEAGTGGNEQF

V: TRBV7-9
J: TRBJ1-1
CDR3: ASSSWDSMNTEAF

V: TRBV19
J: TRBJ1-2
CDR3: ASSIEAGAGGYT

V: TRBV2
J: .
CDR3: ASRPGTSYHEQY

V: TRBV19
J: TRBJ2-7
CDR3: ASSTSGVYEQY

V: TRBV18
J: TRBJ2-7
CDR3: ASSYTGTAYEQY

V: TRBV7-2
J: TRBJ2-5
CDR3: ASSRQGAKGTQY

V: TRBV30
J: TRBJ1-2
CDR3: AWSVLRGWYGYT

V: TRBV7-8
J: TRBJ1-2
CDR3: ASSLATGSGYT

V: TRBV27
J: TRBJ1-6
CDR3: ASSFRYNSPLH

V: TRBV18
J: TRBJ2-1
CDR3: ASSPSGSYNEQF

V: TRBV7-9
J: TRBJ1-3
CDR3: ASSYTGLSGNTIY

V: TRBV4-2
J: TRBJ2-7
CDR3: ASSPNVFSTALPEQY

V: TRBV11-1
J: TRBJ1-1
CDR3: ASSEWGQSREAF

V: TRBV28
J: TRBJ1-6
CDR3: ASSMTGGYNSPLH

V: TRBV11-2
J: TRBJ1-1
CDR3: ASSLDSGQGVKTEAF

V: TRBV7-9
J: TRBJ1-6
CDR3: ASSLGRNSPLH

V: TRBV6-6
J: TRBJ2-2
CDR3: ASSAGTTTGELF

V: TRBV11-2
J: TRBJ1-2
CDR3: ASNRFLAGTAYYGYT

V: TRBV19
J: TRBJ2-7
CDR3: ASSILPGQGSYEQY

V: TRBV4-3
J: TRBJ2-7
CDR3: ASSQDLRGGGRYEQY

V: TRBV4-1
J: TRBJ1-3
CDR3: ASSQQQGAYGGNTIY

V: TRBV30
J: TRBJ1-5
CDR3: AWSLNQPQH